The 30 T cell receptor beta chains below were found in one sample sequenced in a study of T cell repertoires in cytomegalovirus infection (dated by TCRdb to about 2019). Sequencing relied on an Illumina HiSeq 1500. The public reads were reanalyzed by TCRdb: fastp trimming at Q25, MiXCR alignment, in-frame beta chains only. Every distinct CDR3 protein forms one entry, paired with its most common genes and DNA. The sample yields more than 250,000 distinct CDR3 sequences; around 15% were counted once. In total, the top ten clones hold about 8.7% of the sample. Specimen: PBMCs. All receptors derive from a human donor in good health (CMV status not recorded). Some clones in this sample may be carry-over from other donors' samples.

V usage is TRBV7-2 and J usage is TRBJ1-1; TRBD1 agrees at 7 bases. The V segment lost 7 bases and the J segment 0 bases; nucleotides outside the gene matches: 8. The germline V gene encodes CDR1 SGHTA and CDR2 FQGNSA. The CDR3 is 15 residues long. The CDR3, as DNA: TGTGCCAGCATCGCACGACAGGGACTGAACACTGAAGCTTTCTTT. This encodes CASIARQGLNTEAFF.

J is TRBJ1-1 and V is TRBV4-2, with D possibly TRBD1 on 6 matching bases. V was pared by 4 bases and J by 8 bases, with 20 bases between. Germline CDR1 and CDR2: LGHNA and YNFKEQ. The CDR3 consists of 15 residues. The CDR3 loop reads CASSPAGGRKGEAFF. Here the CDR3 DNA reads TGTGCCAGCAGCCCCGCGGGGGGCAGGAAGGGAGAAGCTTTCTTT.

This clonotype was seen repeatedly, ten times or more. The V call is TRBV20-1, the J call TRBJ1-5, with D possibly TRBD1 on 5 matching bases. In germline, CDR1 is DFQATT, CDR2 SNEGSKA (reference sequence). The CDR3 has 12 residues. Trimming removed 6 bases from V and 5 bases from J, with 11 bases in between. The DNA of the CDR3 is TGCAGTGCAACCCCGGGGGATCAGCCCCAGCATTTT. This sequence encodes CSATPGDQPQHF.

Points on this clonotype: Since a much larger clone is just one base distant, this may be a read error. This chain connects TRBV7-9 to TRBJ2-3; the D is unclear. Germline V gives CDR1 SEHNR, CDR2 FQNEAQ (reference sequence). This CDR3 has 14 amino acids. CDR3 sequence (DNA): TGTGCCAGCAGCCCACAAATATTAGGAGATACGCTGTATTTT. This translates into CASSPQILGDTLYF.

The sample holds a few counts of this clonotype. The V call is TRBV12-5, the J call TRBJ2-7; 8 nucleotides agree with TRBD2. CDR1 is LGHNT, CDR2 FRNRAP, per germline. The CDR3 spans 15 residues. Trimming cost V 5 bases and J 2 bases; bases outside gene matches: 8. The CDR3 here is CASGLDSGAAYEQYF. CDR3 nucleotides: TGTGCTAGTGGTCTAGATAGCGGGGCCGCCTACGAGCAGTACTTC.

This clonotype was observed at least ten times. The CDR3 DNA follows: TGTGCCAGCAGTAGGACTAGCGGGAGACGAGACACCGGGGAGCTGTTTTTT. Its protein product is CASSRTSGRRDTGELFF. The genes are TRBV6-5 and TRBJ2-2, with TRBD2 matching 13 bases. Germline lookup yields CDR1 MNHEY and CDR2 SVGAGI. Germline trimming cut 5 bases from V and 3 bases from J; bases unmatched to any gene: 6. The CDR3 loop spans 17 amino acids.

CDR3 DNA: TGTGCCAGTAGTATTTCGGTTTATGGCTACACCTTC. Translated: CASSISVYGYTF. The V and J genes are TRBV19 and TRBJ1-2, with D unclear. The germline V and J ends were trimmed by 3 bases and 5 bases, with 7 bases remaining between them. Germline V gives CDR1 LNHDA, CDR2 SQIVND (reference sequence). The CDR3 contains 12 residues.

This clonotype has a handful of counts. This chain links TRBV14 with TRBJ1-2, with D uncertain. This CDR3 spans 13 amino acids. Germline V gene sequence: CDR1 SGHDN, CDR2 FVKESK. Trimming took 0 bases from V and 8 from J, leaving 10 bases between them. CDR3: CASSQEGTDGYTF. CDR3 bases: TGTGCCAGCAGCCAAGAGGGTACGGACGGCTACACCTTC.

This clonotype has at least ten counts. The rearrangement uses TRBV4-1 and TRBJ2-1; D remains unclear. V lost 2 bases and J lost 9, with 8 bases in between. Germline V gives CDR1 MGHRA, CDR2 YSYEKL. The CDR3 is 12 amino acids. The CDR3 bases are TGCGCCAGCAGCCAATTATATACTGAGCAGTTCTTC. Protein: CASSQLYTEQFF.

The table lists this clonotype with many counts. This chain joins TRBV7-2 and TRBJ1-1, with D possibly TRBD1 on 5 matching bases. CDR3 size: 16 residues. The V gene lost 5 bases and the J gene lost 4 bases, with 20 bases spanning the gap. Germline loops: CDR1 SGHTA, CDR2 FQGNSA. As DNA, the CDR3 is TGTGCCAGCAGCCTCTCCAGGGCGGGGTTAGGCACTGAAGCTTTCTTT. Translation gives CASSLSRAGLGTEAFF.

The chain uses TRBV5-1 and TRBJ1-2; 9 bases map to TRBD1. This CDR3 has 17 amino acids. The germline CDR1 and CDR2 sequences are SGHRS and YFSETQ. Trimming removed 3 bases from V and 7 bases from J; junction bases left unmatched: 16. CDR3: CASSSRGTGMETVGYTF. Written as DNA, the CDR3 is TGCGCCAGCAGCTCCAGAGGGACAGGGATGGAGACGGTTGGCTACACCTTC.

This clonotype turned up a few times. This chain connects TRBV12-3 or TRBV12-4 to TRBJ2-7, with 11 bases matching TRBD2. This CDR3 is built from 15 residues. Losses at the gene ends were 5 bases for V and 7 bases for J; bases not matched to a gene: 10. DNA for the CDR3: TGTGCCAGCAGTCCTAGCGGGGGGACCGCTAAGGAGCAGTACTTC. Translating it yields CASSPSGGTAKEQYF.

The chain employs TRBV6-2 or TRBV6-3 and TRBJ2-5; D might be TRBD2 (6 bases). With 5 bases removed from V and 3 bases from J, the gap between germline ends came to 22 bases. The CDR3 runs to 17 residues. Germline CDR1 and CDR2: MNHEY and SVGEGT. CDR3 sequence: CASSPGLFGGTKETQYF. The CDR3 nucleotides read TGTGCCAGCAGTCCCGGTCTCTTCGGCGGGACGAAAGAGACCCAGTACTTC.

This clonotype was seen ten or more times. J is TRBJ1-5 and V is TRBV6-6; D is possibly TRBD1 (5 bases). The V and J ends lost 0 bases and 5 bases respectively, with 17 bases between them. Germline CDR1 reads MNHNY; CDR2 reads SVGAGI (reference sequence). This CDR3 has 17 residues. Written as DNA, the CDR3 is TGTGCCAGCAGTTACTCGCTCCAGGCAGGGAGGCATCAGCCCCAGCATTTT. Its protein product is CASSYSLQAGRHQPQHF.

Many counts were recorded for this clonotype. The chain is built from TRBV18 and TRBJ2-5; D is perhaps TRBD1 or TRBD2 (6 bases each). Germline CDR1 is KGHSH and CDR2 is LQKENI. CDR3 length equals 14 residues. V lost 2 bases to trimming and J lost 3 bases, with 10 bases between them. CDR3 DNA: TGTGCCAGCTCACCATGGGGGGCTGAAGAGACCCAGTACTTC. It translates to CASSPWGAEETQYF. Combining the CDR3 with reference TRBV18 and TRBJ2-5 gives the whole variable domain NAGVMQNPRHLVRRRGQEARLRCSPMKGHSHVYWYRQLPEEGLKFMVYLQKENIIDESGMPKERFSAEFPKEGPSILRIQQVVRGDSAAYFCASSPWGAEETQYFGPGTRLLVL.

This clonotype was observed many times. The rearrangement uses TRBV12-3 or TRBV12-4 and TRBJ1-5; D is perhaps TRBD1 (5 bases). V shed 2 bases and J shed 4 bases, with 12 bases lying between them. The CDR3 is 15 amino acids. The CDR3 sequence: CASSLRSGSNQPQHF. The CDR3, as DNA: TGTGCCAGCAGTTTAAGGTCAGGGTCGAATCAGCCCCAGCATTTT.

This clonotype has more than one count but fewer than ten. The gene calls are TRBV7-8 and TRBJ1-3, with 7 bases matching TRBD1. Germline V lookup: CDR1 SGHVS, CDR2 FQNEAQ. CDR3 length: 16 residues. V shed 3 bases and J 9 bases; nucleotides not matched to a gene: 14. The CDR3 sequence: CASSLQAGTVESTIYF. Here the CDR3 DNA reads TGTGCCAGCAGCTTGCAGGCCGGGACAGTGGAAAGCACCATATATTTT. The full variable domain, its missing parts supplied by reference TRBV7-8 and TRBJ1-3, is GAGVSQSPRYKVAKRGQDVALRCDPISGHVSLFWYQQALGQGPEFLTYFQNEAQLDKSGLPSDRFFAERPEGSVSTLKIQRTQQEDSAVYLCASSLQAGTVESTIYFGEGSWLTVV.

This clonotype was seen a handful of times. The chain joins TRBV27 to TRBJ2-3, with TRBD1 identical over 7 bases. Per germline, CDR1 MNHEY and CDR2 SMNVEV (reference sequence). CDR3 length: 15 residues. V lost 3 bases to trimming and J lost 4 bases; unmatched junction nucleotides: 7. The chain's CDR3 is CASSFGTAIADTQYF. The CDR3 DNA reads as TGTGCCAGCAGTTTCGGGACAGCCATCGCAGATACGCAGTATTTT.

A few counts support this clonotype. The chain recombines TRBV12-3 or TRBV12-4 with TRBJ1-2; D is unclear. This CDR3 spans 14 amino acids. The ends were cut back, 4 bases at V and 0 bases at J, with 9 bases in the middle. The CDR3 here is CASSYEFTNYGYTF. The CDR3 nucleotides read TGTGCCAGCAGTTACGAGTTTACTAACTATGGCTACACCTTC.

The chain has TRBV20-1 and TRBJ2-1, with TRBD1 matching 10 bases. V was pared by 6 bases and J by 4 bases, with 6 bases of the junction left unmatched. The CDR3 consists of 14 residues. Germline V CDR1 and CDR2: DFQATT, SNEGSKA (reference sequence). The CDR3 sequence: CSATTGGGYNEQFF. CDR3 in DNA: TGCAGTGCCACGACAGGGGGCGGGTACAATGAGCAGTTCTTC.

The chain combines TRBV20-1 with TRBJ2-5, with TRBD2 as a possible D gene (5 bases). CDR1 and CDR2 from the germline V gene are DFQATT and SNEGSKA (reference sequence). CDR3 length: 14 residues. V lost 4 bases to trimming and J lost 1 base, with 13 bases between them. The CDR3 sequence is CSAKKLVSQETQYF. In nucleotides, the CDR3 is TGCAGTGCTAAGAAACTAGTTAGCCAAGAGACCCAGTACTTC.

This clonotype was seen many times. The chain carries TRBV7-8 and TRBJ1-1; TRBD1 aligns across 11 bases. The germline V gene has CDR1 SGHVS and CDR2 FQNEAQ. J was trimmed by 0 bases and V by 7 bases; bases with no gene match: 10. This CDR3 contains 17 residues. CDR3 residues: CASNPVGTGGVNTEAFF. The CDR3, as DNA: TGTGCCAGCAACCCAGTCGGGACAGGGGGTGTGAACACTGAAGCTTTCTTT.

This clonotype showed up many times. The chain couples TRBV7-2 to TRBJ2-7; possibly TRBD1 or TRBD2 for D (5 bases each). CDR1 is SGHTA and CDR2 is FQGNSA in the germline V gene. The germline V and J ends were trimmed by 5 bases and 3 bases, with 11 bases remaining between them. The length of the CDR3 is 13 residues. The CDR3 bases are TGTGCCAGCAGCCCCGGGGCCTACTACGAGCAGTACTTC. Translating gives CASSPGAYYEQYF.

This clonotype appeared a few times. J is TRBJ2-3 and V is TRBV7-3, with unresolved D. Trimming took off 5 bases at V and 0 bases at J, with 12 bases between the two ends. In germline, CDR1 is SGHTA, CDR2 FQGTGA. This CDR3 is 15 amino acids long. For the CDR3, the DNA is TGTGCCAGCAGCACCAAAACGGTTAGCACAGATACGCAGTATTTT. Protein product: CASSTKTVSTDTQYF.

This clonotype appeared a few times. The rearrangement uses TRBV28 and TRBJ2-1; 12 nucleotides match TRBD1. Germline trimming cut 10 bases from V and 5 bases from J; bases unmatched to any gene: 6. The CDR3 is 14 amino acids. The germline V gene has CDR1 MDHEN and CDR2 SYDVKM. CDR3 protein: CAIKGQGANNEQFF. CDR3 nucleotide sequence: TGTGCCATTAAGGGACAGGGGGCCAACAATGAGCAGTTCTTC.

The rearrangement links TRBV18 to TRBJ1-6; TRBD1 agrees at 8 bases. The CDR3 totals 20 residues. CDR1 is KGHSH and CDR2 is LQKENI in the germline V gene. Losses at the gene ends were 4 bases for V and 0 bases for J; bases not matched to a gene: 14. The CDR3 is CASSRIRTGGESSYNSPLHF. The CDR3 DNA reads TGTGCCAGCTCACGGATCCGTACAGGGGGAGAGAGCTCCTATAATTCACCCCTCCACTTT.

The chain employs TRBV5-4 and TRBJ2-5; 11 bases fit TRBD2. Losses at the gene ends were 0 bases for V and 1 base for J; bases not matched to a gene: 11. The germline gives CDR1 SGHNT, CDR2 YYREEE (reference sequence). This CDR3 is 19 amino acids long. The DNA for the CDR3 is TGTGCCAGCAGCTTGGCCATCGGTGTAGCGGGGGGGACCCAAGAGACCCAGTACTTC. The encoded protein is CASSLAIGVAGGTQETQYF.

This clonotype appeared many times. The CDR3 region is CASTPLGRGGNRYQETQYF. In DNA form, the CDR3 reads TGCGCCAGCACTCCTTTGGGGAGGGGCGGAAATCGGTACCAAGAGACCCAGTACTTC. The gene calls are TRBV23-1 and TRBJ2-5; 7 bases agree with TRBD2. TRBV23-1 is assigned to the ORF class and has an uncertain function. This CDR3 has 19 residues. V dropped 7 bases and J dropped 0; count of bases not matched to a gene: 20.

The chain recombines TRBV29-1 with TRBJ2-2; D is perhaps TRBD1 or TRBD2 (6 bases each). Trimming stripped 7 bases from V and 5 bases from J, with 20 bases between. The CDR3 has 15 amino acids. Per the germline V gene, CDR1 is SQVTM and CDR2 is ANQGSEA. This CDR3 reads CSARKSGGETGELFF. The CDR3 nucleotides read TGCAGCGCGCGTAAATCCGGGGGCGAAACCGGGGAGCTGTTTTTT.

This clonotype was counted only a few times. The chain links TRBV14 to TRBJ2-1; D is unclear. The CDR3 covers 13 residues. Germline assignment: CDR1 SGHDN and CDR2 FVKESK. Trimming left V 3 bases short and J 9 bases short, with 12 bases between. The CDR3 loop reads CASSQTRRSEQFF. The CDR3 nucleotides are TGTGCCAGCAGCCAGACCCGCAGGAGTGAGCAGTTCTTC. Together with reference TRBV14 and TRBJ2-1, the CDR3 gives the full variable domain: EAGVTQFPSHSVIEKGQTVTLRCDPISGHDNLYWYRRVMGKEIKFLLHFVKESKQDESGMPNNRFLAERTGGTYSTLKVQPAELEDSGVYFCASSQTRRSEQFFGPGTRLTVL.